The 10 T cell receptor beta chains in this list originate from one sample, sequenced in a study of blood T cell repertoires in COVID-19. Data came from immunoSEQ multiplex PCR; TCRdb stores just in-frame clones and leaves some out. The sample shows about 150,000 clones, around 82% of them seen only once. Sequencing was performed on peripheral blood. Receptor source: a man in his sixties with active or convalescent COVID-19.

Concerning this clone itself: Other DNA sequences in this sample translate to the same CDR3. J is TRBJ2-1 and V is TRBV28, with D possibly being TRBD1 (5 bases). CDR3 length: 13 residues. Germline V gives CDR1 MDHEN, CDR2 SYDVKM. The V end was cut by 2 bases, the J end by 4 bases, with 6 bases between. The CDR3 loop reads CASSLDSYNEQFF. CDR3 nucleotides: TGTGCCAGCAGTTTAGACAGTTACAATGAGCAGTTCTTC.

This clone was detected only a few times. This chain links TRBV7-2 with TRBJ2-7; D not resolved. The CDR3 totals 11 residues. V dropped 4 bases and J dropped 2 bases, with 3 bases sitting between them. Germline V lookup: CDR1 SGHTA, CDR2 FQGNSA. CDR3 sequence reads: CASSSTYEQYF. The CDR3 bases are TGTGCCAGCAGCTCAACCTACGAGCAGTACTTC.

This clone was counted only a few times. V gene TRBV18 combines with J gene TRBJ1-2; possible D gene TRBD1, 5 bases. Trimming removed 5 bases from V and 8 bases from J, with 12 bases in between. Germline V gene data show CDR1 as KGHSH and CDR2 as LQKENI. The CDR3 contains 12 residues. The DNA of the CDR3 is TGTGCCAGCTCAGGGGCAAGAGACGGCTACACCTTC. This encodes CASSGARDGYTF.

The chain is built from TRBV11-2 and TRBJ1-2; the D gene is possibly TRBD1 (6 bases). Germline-derived CDR1 and CDR2 are SGHAT and FQNNGV. This CDR3 has 15 amino acids. With 4 bases removed from V and 4 bases from J, the gap between germline ends came to 16 bases. Here the CDR3 reads CASSSGVGPSYGYTF. The CDR3 coding sequence is TGTGCCAGCAGCTCAGGGGTGGGCCCCAGCTATGGCTACACCTTC. Filled out from reference TRBV11-2 and TRBJ1-2, the complete variable domain reads EAGVAQSPRYKIIEKRQSVAFWCNPISGHATLYWYQQILGQGPKLLIQFQNNGVVDDSQLPKDRFSAERLKGVDSTLKIQPAKLEDSAVYLCASSSGVGPSYGYTFGSGTRLTVV.

V gene TRBV28 combines with J gene TRBJ1-5; D remains unclear. V dropped 5 bases and J dropped 7 bases, with 15 bases sitting between them. Germline lookup yields CDR1 MDHEN and CDR2 SYDVKM. This CDR3 is 14 amino acids long. The CDR3 reads CASSPAGTPQPQHF. The CDR3 region has the DNA TGTGCCAGCAGTCCTGCAGGAACCCCACAGCCCCAGCATTTT.

The chain couples TRBV5-6 to TRBJ2-1, with 9 bases matching TRBD2. Trimming took 4 bases from V and 4 from J; bases not matched to a gene: 3. Germline CDR1 is SGHDT and CDR2 is YYEEEE. CDR3 length: 14 residues. CDR3 residues: CASSPGLAYNEQFF. As DNA, the CDR3 is TGTGCCAGCAGCCCTGGACTAGCGTACAATGAGCAGTTCTTC.

V gene TRBV18 combines with J gene TRBJ2-1, with 9 positions matching TRBD2. The CDR3 consists of 15 residues. Trimming took 3 bases from V and 7 from J; bases not matched to a gene: 7. The germline V gene has CDR1 KGHSH and CDR2 LQKENI. The CDR3 DNA reads TGTGCCAGCTCACCTAGCGGGAGCCTATGGAATGAGCAGTTCTTC. It encodes CASSPSGSLWNEQFF.

The chain has TRBV7-2 and TRBJ2-1; TRBD2 matches at 11 bases. The J segment lost 8 bases and the V segment lost 7 bases, leaving 19 bases of the junction unmatched. Germline loops: CDR1 SGHTA, CDR2 FQGNSA. The CDR3 spans 18 residues. This CDR3 is CASTLRGSGRALSYEQFF. The CDR3 coding sequence is TGTGCCAGCACTCTGAGGGGTAGCGGGAGGGCCCTTTCATATGAGCAGTTCTTC.

V is TRBV4-2 and J is TRBJ2-5; 11 bases match TRBD2. Germline V gene sequence: CDR1 LGHNA, CDR2 YNFKEQ. V dropped 1 base and J dropped 1; count of bases not matched to a gene: 8. The CDR3 runs 18 residues. CDR3 sequence reads: CASSQGLAGGTSQETQYF. The CDR3 region has the DNA TGTGCCAGCAGCCAAGGTCTAGCGGGAGGAACGTCCCAAGAGACCCAGTACTTC.

The rearrangement links TRBV29-1 to TRBJ1-1; 7 nucleotides agree with TRBD1. Germline CDR1 reads SQVTM; CDR2 reads ANQGSEA. The CDR3 has 13 residues. The J segment lost 4 bases and the V segment lost 6 bases, leaving 8 bases of the junction unmatched. CDR3 sequence (DNA): TGCAGCGTCCAGACAGGGACCGGCACTGAAGCTTTCTTT. It codes for CSVQTGTGTEAFF.